This entry lists 30 T cell receptor beta chains sequenced from one sample in a study of a mutant IDH1 vaccine in newly diagnosed glioma. These TCRs are of unknown antigen specificity. Method: immunoSEQ multiplex PCR; TCRdb's copy keeps in-frame clones and lacks some. The sample has around 51,000 clones; around four fifths are singletons. Time point of the sample: week 5, during vaccination. The vaccine gave 300 ug of a 20-mer mutant IDH1 peptide subcutaneously per dose. This sample comprised PBMCs, obtained from a glioma patient whose treatment included an IDH1 peptide vaccine. The source of these receptors is a middle-aged woman with glioma.

The V and J genes are TRBV5-1 and TRBJ1-2; 9 bases are shared with TRBD1. The J segment lost 3 bases and the V segment lost 7 bases, leaving 10 bases of the junction unmatched. Germline loops: CDR1 SGHRS, CDR2 YFSETQ. This CDR3 has 15 residues. The CDR3 here is CASRLTGGEDYGYTF. In nucleotides, the CDR3 is TGCGCCAGCCGACTTACAGGGGGCGAGGACTATGGCTACACCTTC.

This clone showed up just a few times. The rearrangement links TRBV29-1 to TRBJ1-1; D remains ambiguous. The ends were cut back, 7 bases at V and 2 bases at J, with 11 bases in the middle. This CDR3 spans 12 amino acids. Germline V gene data show CDR1 as SQVTM and CDR2 as ANQGSEA. CDR3 nucleotides: TGCAGCGGGCGTCAGTCCAACACTGAAGCTTTCTTT. This encodes CSGRQSNTEAFF.

The chain carries TRBV29-1 and TRBJ1-1, with D perhaps TRBD1 (5 bases). Trimming took off 8 bases at V and 0 bases at J, with 16 bases between the two ends. Germline V gene data show CDR1 as SQVTM and CDR2 as ANQGSEA. The CDR3 is made up of 14 amino acids. CDR3 in DNA: TGCAGCCTCATAAGGGGCGGAGTGAACACTGAAGCTTTCTTT. Its translation: CSLIRGGVNTEAFF.

The chain couples TRBV2 to TRBJ2-1, with D perhaps being TRBD1 or TRBD2 (6 bases each). Trimming stripped 11 bases from V and 2 bases from J, with 13 bases between. This CDR3 comprises 13 residues. CDR1 SNHLY and CDR2 FYNNEI come from the germline V gene. The DNA for the CDR3 is TGTGCCTCCGGACGGGGGCCCTACAATGAGCAGTTCTTC. Translating it yields CASGRGPYNEQFF.

This chain links TRBV5-1 with TRBJ2-1, with unresolved D. The germline CDR1 and CDR2 sequences are SGHRS and YFSETQ. CDR3 size: 13 residues. The ends were cut back, 0 bases at V and 9 bases at J, with 10 bases in the middle. The CDR3 DNA follows: TGCGCCAGCAGCTTGGCCTCCCCCCTTGAGCAGTTCTTC. Translated, it gives CASSLASPLEQFF.

The genes are TRBV10-3 and TRBJ1-4, with D hard to call. V was pared by 4 bases and J by 8 bases, with 11 bases between. CDR3 size: 13 residues. CDR1 is ENHRY, CDR2 SYGVKD, per germline. CDR3 residues: CAISVREREKLFF. The CDR3, as DNA: TGTGCCATCAGTGTGCGGGAACGGGAAAAACTGTTTTTT.

In this sample, this clone turned up a few times. V is TRBV15 and J is TRBJ1-2, with 7 bases that match TRBD1. Germline trimming cut 1 base from V and 4 bases from J; bases unmatched to any gene: 9. Germline assignment: CDR1 LNHNV and CDR2 YYDKDF (reference sequence). This CDR3 has 16 residues. CDR3 nucleotide sequence: TGTGCCACCAGCAGAGGACCCCAGGGGGAGGCCTATGGCTACACCTTC. Protein: CATSRGPQGEAYGYTF.

The rearrangement joins TRBV29-1 to TRBJ1-3, with 8 bases lining up with TRBD1. The ends lost 7 bases at V and 3 bases at J; junction bases unmatched: 8. Germline assignment: CDR1 SQVTM and CDR2 ANQGSEA. This CDR3 comprises 14 residues. CDR3 DNA: TGCAGCGCGGCTCCAGGGGGCCATGGAAACACCATATATTTT. Translated: CSAAPGGHGNTIYF. Full variable domain (remainder filled in from reference TRBV29-1 and TRBJ1-3): SAVISQKPSRDICQRGTSLTIQCQVDSQVTMMFWYRQQPGQSLTLIATANQGSEATYESGFVIDKFPISRPNLTFSTLTVSNMSPEDSSIYLCSAAPGGHGNTIYFGEGSWLTVV.

The chain couples TRBV5-1 to TRBJ2-5; 9 bases agree with TRBD1. The CDR3 consists of 13 residues. Germline-derived CDR1 and CDR2 are SGHRS and YFSETQ. The J segment lost 3 bases and the V segment lost 4 bases, leaving 1 base of the junction unmatched. The CDR3 bases are TGCGCCAGCAGCCGACAGGGGGAAGAGACCCAGTACTTC. Its protein product is CASSRQGEETQYF. The variable domain in full, completed from reference TRBV5-1 and TRBJ2-5, reads KAGVTQTPRYLIKTRGQQVTLSCSPISGHRSVSWYQQTPGQGLQFLFEYFSETQRNKGNFPGRFSGRQFSNSRSEMNVSTLELGDSALYLCASSRQGEETQYFGPGTRLLVL.

This chain uses TRBV18 with TRBJ1-1; 11 bases line up with TRBD1. Trimming at V came to 2 bases and at J to 7 bases, leaving 9 bases not matched to a gene. This CDR3 spans 16 amino acids. The germline V gene has CDR1 KGHSH and CDR2 LQKENI. DNA for the CDR3: TGTGCCAGCTCACCAAGGCCGGGACAGGGGGGAAGTGAAGCTTTCTTT. As protein: CASSPRPGQGGSEAFF.

The chain joins TRBV10-3 to TRBJ1-6; D unresolved. Trimming removed 2 bases from V and 6 bases from J, with 11 bases in between. CDR3 length equals 15 residues. Germline CDR1 ENHRY, CDR2 SYGVKD. CDR3 DNA: TGTGCCATCAGTGAGGCCGGGAGCGTTAATTCACCCCTCCACTTT. It yields the protein CAISEAGSVNSPLHF.

The chain recombines TRBV5-1 with TRBJ1-6; D may be TRBD1 (6 bases). The germline V gene encodes CDR1 SGHRS and CDR2 YFSETQ. Trimming pared 0 bases from V and 7 bases from J, leaving 8 bases between. CDR3 size: 14 residues. CDR3 loop: CASSLGGANSPLHF. CDR3 sequence (DNA): TGCGCCAGCAGCTTGGGGGGGGCCAATTCACCCCTCCACTTT.

CDR3 sequence: CASSGSYEQYF. The CDR3 DNA is TGCGCCAGCAGCGGGTCCTACGAGCAGTACTTC. V gene TRBV4-1 combines with J gene TRBJ2-7; D remains unclear. V lost 5 bases to trimming and J lost 1 base, with 3 bases between them. Germline CDR1 and CDR2: MGHRA and YSYEKL. The CDR3 loop spans 11 amino acids.

The chain uses TRBV5-1 and TRBJ2-7, with a tentative D call TRBD2 (6 bases). Germline loops: CDR1 SGHRS, CDR2 YFSETQ. The V and J ends lost 3 bases and 3 bases respectively, with 13 bases between them. The CDR3 runs to 14 residues. CDR3 loop: CASSSPAGRYEQYF. The CDR3 DNA is TGCGCCAGCAGCTCCCCCGCGGGGCGCTACGAGCAGTACTTC.

V gene TRBV11-3 combines with J gene TRBJ2-1; tentative D call: TRBD2 (6 bases). Germline CDR1 reads SGHNT; CDR2 reads YENEEA. The germline V and J ends were trimmed by 1 base and 6 bases, with 13 bases remaining between them. The CDR3 loop spans 15 amino acids. CDR3 region: CASSLGAGSGNEQFF. The CDR3 DNA sequence: TGTGCCAGCAGCTTAGGGGCGGGGTCTGGCAATGAGCAGTTCTTC.

The chain joins TRBV11-2 to TRBJ2-2, with TRBD2 matching over 7 bases. Losses at the gene ends were 5 bases for V and 6 bases for J; bases not matched to a gene: 6. The germline CDR1 and CDR2 sequences are SGHAT and FQNNGV. The CDR3 is 14 amino acids. The CDR3 here is CASSTAGVPGELFF. DNA of the CDR3: TGTGCCAGCAGCACCGCGGGGGTCCCCGGGGAGCTGTTTTTT.

V and J are TRBV27 and TRBJ2-7; D remains ambiguous. Trimming pared 0 bases from V and 0 bases from J, leaving 12 bases between. Germline-derived CDR1 and CDR2 are MNHEY and SMNVEV (reference sequence). The CDR3 contains 16 residues. This CDR3 reads CASSLSVTASSYEQYF. The CDR3 bases are TGTGCCAGCAGTTTATCAGTAACGGCGAGCTCCTACGAGCAGTACTTC.

The CDR3 region is CAWSVLRASHGYTF. The CDR3 DNA reads TGTGCCTGGAGTGTACTGAGGGCCAGCCATGGCTACACCTTC. The V and J genes are TRBV30 and TRBJ1-2, with no clear D. The CDR3 consists of 14 residues. The V end was cut by 0 bases, the J end by 6 bases, with 14 bases between. Germline V lookup: CDR1 GTSNPN, CDR2 SVGIG (reference sequence).

The chain couples TRBV2 to TRBJ2-1, with 9 bases that match TRBD2. J lost 2 bases, V lost 3 bases, and 2 bases had no gene match. The CDR3 is 15 amino acids. Germline loops: CDR1 SNHLY, CDR2 FYNNEI. The CDR3 reads CASSEERGAYNEQFF. DNA of the CDR3: TGTGCCAGCAGTGAGGAGCGGGGGGCCTACAATGAGCAGTTCTTC.

The J gene is TRBJ2-2, the V gene TRBV10-3; a possible D gene is TRBD1 (6 bases). This CDR3 has 15 amino acids. In germline, CDR1 is ENHRY, CDR2 SYGVKD. The germline V and J ends were trimmed by 7 bases and 5 bases, with 17 bases remaining between them. The DNA for the CDR3 is TGTGCCATCAATTCTCTGGGGGCGGGTACCGGGGAGCTGTTTTTT. It codes for CAINSLGAGTGELFF.

The chain recombines TRBV5-1 with TRBJ2-7; 8 nucleotides line up with TRBD2. CDR1 is SGHRS, CDR2 YFSETQ, per germline. The CDR3 totals 15 residues. V was pared by 4 bases and J by 6 bases, with 12 bases of the junction left unmatched. CDR3 loop: CASSPGGAGSSEQYF. CDR3 nucleotides: TGCGCCAGCAGCCCGGGGGGGGCCGGCTCGTCCGAGCAGTACTTC.

In its sample, this clone was seen a few times. V gene TRBV7-8 combines with J gene TRBJ1-1; D remains unclear. The CDR3 extends over 14 amino acids. CDR1 and CDR2 (germline): SGHVS, FQNEAQ. V was clipped by 0 bases and J by 1 base, with 6 bases between them. The CDR3 nucleotides read TGTGCCAGCAGCTTAGCGCGGTCGAACACTGAAGCTTTCTTT. Its protein is CASSLARSNTEAFF.

The chain recombines TRBV11-3 with TRBJ1-1; D perhaps matches TRBD1 (5 bases). V lost 5 bases, J lost 7 bases, and 20 bases lay in between. The CDR3 contains 15 residues. CDR1 is SGHNT, CDR2 YENEEA, per germline. The CDR3 here is CASSDLRDGRGEAFF. CDR3 DNA: TGTGCCAGCAGCGACCTCCGGGACGGGAGGGGTGAAGCTTTCTTT.

This clone appeared a few times. V gene TRBV7-9 combines with J gene TRBJ1-1; 8 nucleotides agree with TRBD1. CDR1 SEHNR and CDR2 FQNEAQ come from the germline V gene (reference sequence). The junction had 6 bases not matched to a gene; V was cut back by 4 bases and J by 8 bases. The CDR3 loop spans 13 amino acids. In nucleotides, the CDR3 is TGTGCCAGCAGCTCCCAGGGGGCCGCGGAAGCTTTCTTT. Its protein is CASSSQGAAEAFF.

CDR3 sequence (DNA): TGTGCCAGTAGGAACAGGGGGCCTGGAAACACCATATATTTT. It codes for CASRNRGPGNTIYF. The chain joins TRBV19 to TRBJ1-3; 9 bases map to TRBD1. The CDR3 consists of 14 residues. Germline CDR1 and CDR2: LNHDA and SQIVND (reference sequence). Trimming removed 6 bases from V and 2 bases from J; junction bases left unmatched: 2.

The chain joins TRBV14 to TRBJ1-4, with D unresolved. Germline V gene lookup returns CDR1 SGHDN and CDR2 FVKESK. V gave up 4 bases and J gave up 8 bases, with 11 bases separating them. The CDR3 contains 13 residues. DNA of the CDR3: TGTGCCAGCAGCCCCCAACTAGACGAAAAACTGTTTTTT. Its translation: CASSPQLDEKLFF.

This chain links TRBV5-1 with TRBJ2-7, with 7 bases lining up with TRBD1. Germline V gene lookup returns CDR1 SGHRS and CDR2 YFSETQ. The V segment lost 4 bases and the J segment 2 bases; nucleotides outside the gene matches: 6. This CDR3 is 14 amino acids long. CDR3 coding DNA: TGCGCCAGCAGCGGGGGCACAGGGGCCTACGAGCAGTACTTC. This translates into CASSGGTGAYEQYF.

CDR3 region: CAISERDRPTGAGELFF. The CDR3 coding sequence is TGTGCCATCAGTGAGCGGGACAGGCCGACTGGCGCCGGGGAGCTGTTTTTT. The chain employs TRBV10-3 and TRBJ2-2, with TRBD1 matching 8 bases. The CDR3 runs to 17 residues. CDR1 is ENHRY and CDR2 is SYGVKD in the germline V gene. Unmatched junction bases numbered 11, after V lost 2 bases and J lost 6 bases.

This clone was seen only a few times. V usage is TRBV6-1 and J usage is TRBJ1-1; D ambiguous. Trimming stripped 3 bases from V and 4 bases from J, with 9 bases between. This CDR3 is 13 amino acids long. Germline-derived CDR1 and CDR2 are MNHNS and SASEGT. Here the CDR3 DNA reads TGTGCCAGCAGTGATAGTCATGGCACTGAAGCTTTCTTT. Translation gives CASSDSHGTEAFF.

V and J are TRBV29-1 and TRBJ2-7; D is possibly TRBD1 (6 bases). The germline V gene has CDR1 SQVTM and CDR2 ANQGSEA. This CDR3 spans 13 amino acids. Trimming left V 0 bases short and J 4 bases short, with 10 bases between. Here the CDR3 reads CSVEDGTRYEQYF. Here the CDR3 DNA reads TGCAGCGTTGAAGATGGGACAAGATACGAGCAGTACTTC.